Listed below are T cell receptor beta chains from one sample, sequenced in a study of glioma-infiltrating T cells after dendritic cell vaccination. Sequencing used immunoSEQ multiplex PCR; TCRdb keeps in-frame clones, though not all of them. The table has about 50,000 clones, roughly 90% seen once. Material: blood, obtained after dendritic cell vaccination. Receptors originate from a human donor with glioblastoma. CDR3s include the opening cysteine and the closing phenylalanine or tryptophan. The D gene is left open where the match is weak. Size is omitted from some rows. Given values are once, few, many or a class for expanded clones.

CDR3 protein	CDR3 DNA	J gene	V gene	clone size	D gene
CAWSRDRGNQPQHF	TGTGCCTGGAGTAGGGACAGGGGCAATCAGCCCCAGCATTTT	TRBJ1-5	TRBV30	.	TRBD1
CASSVAQGYHEQYF	TGTGCCAGCAGCGTAGCACAGGGATACCACGAGCAGTACTTC	TRBJ2-7	TRBV9	.	.
CASSPELQETQYF	TGTGCCAGCTCACCTGAGCTCCAAGAGACCCAGTACTTC	TRBJ2-5	TRBV18	.	.
CSVRDYGYTF	TGCAGCGTTAGAGACTATGGCTACACCTTC	TRBJ1-2	TRBV29-1	few	.
CASSTGSLGTEKLFF	TGTGCCAGTAGTACGGGGTCCTTGGGGACAGAAAAACTGTTTTTT	TRBJ1-4	TRBV19	.	.
CASSRQAVNTEAFF	TGTGCCAGCAGTCGACAGGCTGTGAACACTGAAGCTTTCTTT	TRBJ1-1	TRBV27	.	.
CASSLTLTGGLDNEQFF	TGTGCCAGCAGCTTAACCCTGACAGGGGGGCTCGACAATGAGCAGTTCTTC	TRBJ2-1	TRBV7-3	.	TRBD1
CASADGQGGYEQYF	TGTGCCAGCGCGGATGGACAGGGGGGCTACGAGCAGTACTTC	TRBJ2-7	TRBV21-1	.	.
CASRGTDRAYEQYF	TGTGCCAGCAGAGGCACTGACAGGGCCTACGAGCAGTACTTC	TRBJ2-7	TRBV6-1	.	TRBD1
CASSPTWTGQNTEAFF	TGCGCCAGCAGCCCAACCTGGACAGGACAGAACACTGAAGCTTTCTTT	TRBJ1-1	TRBV5-1	.	TRBD1
CASSFGGTYEQYF	TGTGCCAGCAGTTTTGGCGGGACCTACGAGCAGTACTTC	TRBJ2-7	TRBV27	.	.
CASSRQGRNYEAFF	TGCGCCAGCAGCCGGCAGGGGCGAAACTATGAAGCTTTCTTT	TRBJ1-1	TRBV4-1	.	.
CASCKMRSGRETQYF	TGTGCCAGCTGTAAAATGCGGTCGGGGAGAGAGACCCAGTACTTC	TRBJ2-5	TRBV28	.	.
CASSWQKHANQPQHF	TGTGCCAGTAGTTGGCAGAAACACGCCAATCAGCCCCAGCATTTT	TRBJ1-5	TRBV19	.	.
CASSQGDRVTLVHEQYF	TGCGCCAGCAGCCAAGGGGACAGGGTAACGTTGGTCCACGAGCAGTACTTC	TRBJ2-7	TRBV4-1	.	TRBD1
CASSPPEASGRSEQYF	TGTGCCAGCAGTCCCCCCGAGGCTAGCGGGAGGAGCGAGCAGTACTTC	TRBJ2-7	TRBV27	.	TRBD2
CATSRKDRAMYNEQFF	TGTGCCACCAGCAGGAAGGACAGGGCTATGTACAATGAGCAGTTCTTC	TRBJ2-1	TRBV15	.	TRBD1
CASSSPGGLGYGYTF	TGTGCCAGCAGCTCTCCAGGGGGGCTCGGCTATGGCTACACCTTC	TRBJ1-2	TRBV7-2	.	TRBD1
CASRASRGQGTPNTEAFF	TGTGCCAGTAGGGCCTCCCGGGGACAGGGCACGCCGAACACTGAAGCTTTCTTT	TRBJ1-1	TRBV19	.	TRBD1
CASSIGRRSGANVLTF	TGTGCCAGTAGTATTGGGAGACGATCTGGGGCCAACGTCCTGACTTTC	TRBJ2-6	TRBV19	few	.
CASSLERGLSGNTIYF	TGCGCCAGCAGCTTGGAGAGGGGACTCTCTGGAAACACCATATATTTT	TRBJ1-3	TRBV5-1	few	.
CASSIGLAGVTPEQFF	TGTGCCAGTAGTATAGGGCTAGCGGGAGTGACCCCTGAGCAGTTCTTC	TRBJ2-1	TRBV19	.	TRBD2
CASSSNRGNQPQHF	TGTGCCAGCAGCTCCAACAGGGGCAATCAGCCCCAGCATTTT	TRBJ1-5	TRBV7-8	.	.
CASSSPLAGGSSYNEQFF	TGTGCCAGCAGCTCTCCTTTAGCGGGAGGAAGCTCCTACAATGAGCAGTTCTTC	TRBJ2-1	TRBV9	.	TRBD2
CASNYPGSTDTQYF	TGTGCCAGCAATTATCCAGGGAGCACAGATACGCAGTATTTT	TRBJ2-3	TRBV2	.	.
CASSLSGDSGNTIYF	TGTGCCAGCAGCTTGTCGGGGGACTCTGGAAACACCATATATTTT	TRBJ1-3	TRBV11-2	.	.
CASALGQQNTEAFF	TGTGCCAGCGCTCTGGGGCAGCAGAACACTGAAGCTTTCTTT	TRBJ1-1	TRBV28	.	.
CAISESRSATGELFF	TGTGCCATCAGTGAGTCGAGGTCAGCCACCGGGGAGCTGTTTTTT	TRBJ2-2	TRBV10-3	.	.
CASNLGRGYTDTQYF	TGTGCCAGCAACCTCGGTAGGGGGTACACAGATACGCAGTATTTT	TRBJ2-3	TRBV6-1	.	.
CASSPGGPNTEAFF	TGCGCCAGCAGCCCAGGGGGCCCGAACACTGAAGCTTTCTTT	TRBJ1-1	TRBV5-1	.	TRBD1
CASSGKGAGVSKNIQYF	TGTGCCAGCTCGGGAAAAGGAGCAGGGGTTTCCAAAAACATTCAGTACTTC	TRBJ2-4	TRBV27	.	.